This T cell receptor (beta chain) was sequenced for a study of blood T cell repertoires in COVID-19. Study context: The origin of the acute and convalescent COVID-19 samples was the United States, Italy and Spain. The analysed material was cDNA or gDNA that came from T cells, B-cell-depleted T cells, or PBMCs.

Enrolled through a virtual design, the participants were between roughly 18 and 100 years of age and came from fewer than 30 US areas. This CDR3 is 14 amino acids long. CDR1 MNHEY and CDR2 SMNVEV come from the germline V gene (reference sequence). V was shortened by 3 bases and J by 2 bases, with 8 bases between the two germline ends. The table came from immunoSEQ multiplex PCR; TCRdb's copy has only in-frame clones and leaves some out. The data contain about 410,000 clones, 90% of them singletons. What was sequenced was PBMCs or T cells enriched from blood (not recorded which). The sequence was collected from a man between 18 and 35 years old who had recovered from COVID-19. The chain employs TRBV27 and TRBJ2-4; TRBD1 might be the D (6 bases). The CDR3 is CASSFQGTKNIQYF. The CDR3 DNA is TGTGCCAGCAGTTTTCAGGGGACCAAAAACATTCAGTACTTC.